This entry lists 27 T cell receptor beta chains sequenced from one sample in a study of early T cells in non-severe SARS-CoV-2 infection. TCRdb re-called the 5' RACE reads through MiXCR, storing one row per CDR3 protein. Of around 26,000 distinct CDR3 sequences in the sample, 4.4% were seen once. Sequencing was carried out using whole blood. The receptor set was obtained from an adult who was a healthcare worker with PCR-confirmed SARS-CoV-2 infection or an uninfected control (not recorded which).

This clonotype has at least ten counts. Here the CDR3 DNA reads TGTGCCAGCAGCTTATTTATCCAAGAGACCCAGTACTTC. As protein: CASSLFIQETQYF. J is TRBJ2-5 and V is TRBV11-2; the D is unclear. The CDR3 extends over 13 amino acids. The V end was cut by 2 bases, the J end by 1 base, with 5 bases between. Germline CDR1 reads SGHAT; CDR2 reads FQNNGV.

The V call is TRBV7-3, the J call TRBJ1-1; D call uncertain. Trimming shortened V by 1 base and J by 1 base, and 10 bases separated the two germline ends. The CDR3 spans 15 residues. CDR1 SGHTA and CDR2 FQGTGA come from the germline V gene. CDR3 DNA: TGTGCCAGCAGCTTAAACAGACTTGCGAACACTGAAGCTTTCTTT. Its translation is CASSLNRLANTEAFF.

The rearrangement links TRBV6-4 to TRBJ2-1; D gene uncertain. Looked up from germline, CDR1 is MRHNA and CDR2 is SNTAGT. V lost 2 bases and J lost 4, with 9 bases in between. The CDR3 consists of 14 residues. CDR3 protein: CASSDRWPYNEQFF. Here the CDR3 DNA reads TGTGCCAGCAGTGACAGGTGGCCTTACAATGAGCAGTTCTTC.

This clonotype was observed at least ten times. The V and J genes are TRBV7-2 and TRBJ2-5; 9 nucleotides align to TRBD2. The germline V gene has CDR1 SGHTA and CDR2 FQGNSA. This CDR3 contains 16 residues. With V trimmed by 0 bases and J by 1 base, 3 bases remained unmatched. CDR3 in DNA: TGTGCCAGCAGCTTAGCGCTAGCGGGGCTCCAAGAGACCCAGTACTTC. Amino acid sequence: CASSLALAGLQETQYF.

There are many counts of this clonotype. The CDR3 is CASRLQAVAYEQYF. DNA of the CDR3: TGTGCCAGCAGGCTACAGGCGGTCGCCTACGAGCAGTACTTC. The genes are TRBV2 and TRBJ2-7, with D tentatively TRBD1 (5 bases). The CDR3 is 14 residues long. Germline V lookup: CDR1 SNHLY, CDR2 FYNNEI. V lost 6 bases and J 2 bases, leaving 14 bases between the germline ends. The full variable domain, its missing parts supplied by reference TRBV2 and TRBJ2-7, is EPEVTQTPSHQVTQMGQEVILRCVPISNHLYFYWYRQILGQKVEFLVSFYNNEISEKSEIFDDQFSVERPDGSNFTLKIRSTKLEDSAMYFCASRLQAVAYEQYFGPGTRLTVT.

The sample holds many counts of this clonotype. In DNA, the CDR3 is TGCGCCAGCAGCCCGGGACTAGCGGGTACCTACAATGAGCAGTTCTTC. Translation: CASSPGLAGTYNEQFF. V gene TRBV4-3 combines with J gene TRBJ2-1, with 12 bases fitting TRBD2. The germline CDR1 and CDR2 sequences are LGHNA and YSLEER. This CDR3 spans 16 amino acids. With 4 bases clipped from V and 2 bases from J, the junction kept 3 bases outside the gene matches.

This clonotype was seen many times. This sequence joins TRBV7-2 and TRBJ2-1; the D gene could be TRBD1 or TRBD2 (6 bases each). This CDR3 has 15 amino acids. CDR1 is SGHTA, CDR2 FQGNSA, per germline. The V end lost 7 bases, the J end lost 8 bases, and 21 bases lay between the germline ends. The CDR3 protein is CASTSERTGRHEQFF. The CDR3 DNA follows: TGTGCCAGCACCTCCGAGCGTACAGGGAGGCATGAGCAGTTCTTC.

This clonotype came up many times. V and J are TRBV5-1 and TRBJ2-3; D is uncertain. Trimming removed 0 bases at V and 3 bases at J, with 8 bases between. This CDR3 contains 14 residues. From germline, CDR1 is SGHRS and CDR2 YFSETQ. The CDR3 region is CASSLAVWTDTQYF. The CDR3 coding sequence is TGCGCCAGCAGCTTGGCTGTTTGGACAGATACGCAGTATTTT.

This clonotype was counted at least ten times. Written as DNA, the CDR3 is TGTGCCAGCTCCATCGGACGGGCCCAAGAGACCCAGTACTTC. It encodes CASSIGRAQETQYF. V usage is TRBV4-2 and J usage is TRBJ2-5; D unclear. The V end was cut by 8 bases, the J end by 1 base, with 14 bases between. Germline loops: CDR1 LGHNA, CDR2 YNFKEQ. This CDR3 contains 14 residues.

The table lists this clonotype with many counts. CDR3 nucleotides: TGTGCCAGCAGTCTTCGGGAGGGGAGAAGCAATCAGCCCCAGCATTTT. Protein: CASSLREGRSNQPQHF. The chain uses TRBV6-1 and TRBJ1-5; the D gene is possibly TRBD1 (5 bases). The V and J ends lost 5 bases and 1 base respectively, with 15 bases between them. Per the germline V gene, CDR1 is MNHNS and CDR2 is SASEGT. This CDR3 contains 16 residues.

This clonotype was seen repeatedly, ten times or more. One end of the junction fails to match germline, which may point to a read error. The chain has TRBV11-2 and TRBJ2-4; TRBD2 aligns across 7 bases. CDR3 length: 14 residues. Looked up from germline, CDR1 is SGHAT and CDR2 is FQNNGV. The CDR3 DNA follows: TGTGCCAGCAGCTTAGGATCGGGACTACCGGAAGTTCTGTTC. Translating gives CASSLGSGLPEVLF.

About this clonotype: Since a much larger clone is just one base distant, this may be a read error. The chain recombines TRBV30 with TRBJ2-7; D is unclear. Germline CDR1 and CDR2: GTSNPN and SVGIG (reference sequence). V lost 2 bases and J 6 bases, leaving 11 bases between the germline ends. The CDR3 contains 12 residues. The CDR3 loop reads CAWSCHPGEQYF. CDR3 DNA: TGTGCCTGGAGTTGCCATCCCGGCGAGCAGTACTTC.

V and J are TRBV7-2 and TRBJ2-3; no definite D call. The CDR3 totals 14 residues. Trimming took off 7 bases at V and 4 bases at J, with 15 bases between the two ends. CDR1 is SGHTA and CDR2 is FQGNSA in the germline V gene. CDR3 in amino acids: CASKRPSRADTQYF. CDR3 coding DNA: TGTGCCAGCAAACGCCCTTCGCGTGCAGATACGCAGTATTTT.

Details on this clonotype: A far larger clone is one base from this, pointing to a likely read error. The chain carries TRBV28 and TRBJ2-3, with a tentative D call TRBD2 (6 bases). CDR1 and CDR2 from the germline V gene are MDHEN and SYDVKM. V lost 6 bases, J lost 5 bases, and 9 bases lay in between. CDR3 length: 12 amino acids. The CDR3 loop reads CASSWGVDTQYF. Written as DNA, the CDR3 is TGTGCCAGCAGCTGGGGGGTAGATACGCAGTATTTT.

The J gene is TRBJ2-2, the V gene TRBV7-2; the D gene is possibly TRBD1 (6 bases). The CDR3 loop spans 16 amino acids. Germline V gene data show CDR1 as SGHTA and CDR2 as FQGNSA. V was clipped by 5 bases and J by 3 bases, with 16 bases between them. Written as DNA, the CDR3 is TGTGCCAGCAGCCCTAGGGGGAGTCGGGACACCGGGGAGCTGTTTTTT. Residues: CASSPRGSRDTGELFF. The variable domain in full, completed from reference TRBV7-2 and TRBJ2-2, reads GAGVSQSPSNKVTEKGKDVELRCDPISGHTALYWYRQSLGQGLEFLIYFQGNSAPDKSGLPSDRFSAERTGGSVSTLTIQRTQQEDSAVYLCASSPRGSRDTGELFFGEGSRLTVL.

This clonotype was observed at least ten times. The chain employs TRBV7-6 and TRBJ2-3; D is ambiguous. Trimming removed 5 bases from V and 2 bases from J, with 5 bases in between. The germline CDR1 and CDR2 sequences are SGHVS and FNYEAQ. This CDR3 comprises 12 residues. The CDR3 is CASSPATDTQYF. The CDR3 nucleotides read TGTGCCAGCAGCCCCGCCACAGATACGCAGTATTTT.

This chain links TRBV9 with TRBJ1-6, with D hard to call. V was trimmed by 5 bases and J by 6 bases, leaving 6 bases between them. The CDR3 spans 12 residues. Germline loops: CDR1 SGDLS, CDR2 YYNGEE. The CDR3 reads CASSPSNSPLHF. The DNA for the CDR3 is TGTGCCAGCAGTCCGAGTAATTCACCCCTCCACTTT.

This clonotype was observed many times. CDR3 protein: CSARDPQGYGLYTEAFF. In nucleotides, the CDR3 is TGCAGTGCTAGAGACCCACAGGGATACGGCCTTTACACTGAAGCTTTCTTT. The rearrangement links TRBV20-1 to TRBJ1-1; tentatively, D is TRBD1 (6 bases). The germline V gene encodes CDR1 DFQATT and CDR2 SNEGSKA (reference sequence). CDR3 size: 17 residues. The V end was cut by 0 bases, the J end by 3 bases, with 20 bases between.

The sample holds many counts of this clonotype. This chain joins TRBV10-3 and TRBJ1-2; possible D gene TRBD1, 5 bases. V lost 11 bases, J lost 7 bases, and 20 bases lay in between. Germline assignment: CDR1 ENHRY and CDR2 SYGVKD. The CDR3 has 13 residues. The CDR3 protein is CASEDKGRAGYTF. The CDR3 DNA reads TGTGCCTCGGAAGACAAGGGGAGGGCTGGCTACACCTTC.

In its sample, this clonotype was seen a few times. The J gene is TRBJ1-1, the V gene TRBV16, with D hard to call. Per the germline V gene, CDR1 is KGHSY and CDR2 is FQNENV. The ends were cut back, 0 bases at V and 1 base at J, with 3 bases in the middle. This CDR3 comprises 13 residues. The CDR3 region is CASSQSRNTEAFF. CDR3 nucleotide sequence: TGTGCCAGCAGCCAATCGCGGAACACTGAAGCTTTCTTT.

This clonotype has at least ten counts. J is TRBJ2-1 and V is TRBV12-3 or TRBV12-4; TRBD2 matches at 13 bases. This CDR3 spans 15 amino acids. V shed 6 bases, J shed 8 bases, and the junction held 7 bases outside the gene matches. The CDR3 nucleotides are TGTGCCAGCAGCCCGACTAGCGGGGGGAGGTATGAGCAGTTCTTC. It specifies CASSPTSGGRYEQFF.

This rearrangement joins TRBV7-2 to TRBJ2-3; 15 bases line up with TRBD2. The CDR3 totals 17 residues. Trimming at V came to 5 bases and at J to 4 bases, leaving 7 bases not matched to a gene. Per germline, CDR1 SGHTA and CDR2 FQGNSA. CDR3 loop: CASSEPGLAGGADTQYF. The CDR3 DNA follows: TGTGCCAGCAGCGAACCGGGACTAGCGGGGGGTGCAGATACGCAGTATTTT.

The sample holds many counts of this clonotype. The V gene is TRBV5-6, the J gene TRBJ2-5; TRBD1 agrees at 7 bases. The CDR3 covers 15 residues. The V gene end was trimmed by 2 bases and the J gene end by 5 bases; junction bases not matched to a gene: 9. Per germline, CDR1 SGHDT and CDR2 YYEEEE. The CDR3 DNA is TGTGCCAGCAGCTTCGATCGGGTCAGGGGGGAGACCCAGTACTTC. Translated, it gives CASSFDRVRGETQYF. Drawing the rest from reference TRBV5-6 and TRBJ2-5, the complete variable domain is DAGVTQSPTHLIKTRGQQVTLRCSPKSGHDTVSWYQQALGQGPQFIFQYYEEEERQRGNFPDRFSGHQFPNYSSELNVNALLLGDSALYLCASSFDRVRGETQYFGPGTRLLVL.

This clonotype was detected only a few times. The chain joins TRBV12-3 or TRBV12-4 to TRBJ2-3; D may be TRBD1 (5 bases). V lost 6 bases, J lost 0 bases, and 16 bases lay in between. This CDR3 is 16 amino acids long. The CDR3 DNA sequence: TGTGCCAGCAGGCTACGGACACCTCGTAGCACAGATACGCAGTATTTT. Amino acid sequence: CASRLRTPRSTDTQYF.

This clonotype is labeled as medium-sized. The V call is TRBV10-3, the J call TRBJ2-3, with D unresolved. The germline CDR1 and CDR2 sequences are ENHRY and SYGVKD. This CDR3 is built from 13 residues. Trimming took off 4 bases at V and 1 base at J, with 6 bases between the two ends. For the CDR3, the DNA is TGTGCCATCAGTGTGCCCGGCACAGATACGCAGTATTTT. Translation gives CAISVPGTDTQYF.

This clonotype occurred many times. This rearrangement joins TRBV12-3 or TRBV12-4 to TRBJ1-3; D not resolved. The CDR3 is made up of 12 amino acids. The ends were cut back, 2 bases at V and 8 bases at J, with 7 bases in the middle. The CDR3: CASSLKGDTIYF. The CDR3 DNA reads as TGTGCCAGCAGTTTAAAAGGAGACACCATATATTTT.

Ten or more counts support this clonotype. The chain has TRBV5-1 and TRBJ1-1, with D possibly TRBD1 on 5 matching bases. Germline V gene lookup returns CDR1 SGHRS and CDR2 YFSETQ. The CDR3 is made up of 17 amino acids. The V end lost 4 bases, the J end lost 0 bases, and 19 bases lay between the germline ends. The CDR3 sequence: CASSAAGPGGMNTEAFF. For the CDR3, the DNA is TGCGCCAGCAGCGCAGCGGGGCCGGGCGGTATGAACACTGAAGCTTTCTTT.